The rows below give T cell receptor beta chains drawn from one sample of a study of cytomegalovirus exposure and HLA in healthy donors. TCRdb's copy holds only in-frame clones and misses some; the assay was immunoSEQ multiplex PCR. The sample has approximately 190,000 clones; 77% are singletons. The sequencing input was PBMCs. The receptors here all came from a woman aged 25 to 45 in good health and CMV-seropositive. CDR3s include the opening cysteine and the closing phenylalanine or tryptophan. The order of the fields is clone size, J gene, V gene, CDR3 protein. Size tells how often a clone was seen (once, few, many) or the class of an expanded clone, and some rows leave it out.

clone size: -
J gene: TRBJ1-2
V gene: TRBV27
CDR3 protein: CASSSEGTPPYGYTF

clone size: -
J gene: TRBJ1-1
V gene: TRBV7-2
CDR3 protein: CASSLGGLNTEAFF

clone size: -
J gene: TRBJ1-6
V gene: TRBV6-1
CDR3 protein: CASSVGTASNNSPLHF

clone size: -
J gene: TRBJ2-5
V gene: TRBV6-5
CDR3 protein: CASSYSPQGRETQYF

clone size: -
J gene: TRBJ2-1
V gene: TRBV28
CDR3 protein: CASSLRGGGNEQFF

clone size: few
J gene: TRBJ1-5
V gene: TRBV2
CDR3 protein: CASSGTFVNQPQHF

clone size: -
J gene: TRBJ2-1
V gene: TRBV5-1
CDR3 protein: CASTGRERGPYNEQFF

clone size: few
J gene: TRBJ2-5
V gene: TRBV28
CDR3 protein: CASSSAGGSRETQYF

clone size: -
J gene: TRBJ1-1
V gene: TRBV28
CDR3 protein: CASSPGQGFNTEAFF

clone size: -
J gene: TRBJ2-2
V gene: TRBV7-6
CDR3 protein: CASSLVGVAGELFF

clone size: -
J gene: TRBJ1-1
V gene: TRBV19
CDR3 protein: CASSILDRGKTEAFF

clone size: -
J gene: TRBJ1-2
V gene: TRBV2
CDR3 protein: CASSGTGQNYGYTF

clone size: -
J gene: TRBJ1-1
V gene: TRBV28
CDR3 protein: CASNGVHLAEAFF

clone size: few
J gene: TRBJ2-1
V gene: TRBV19
CDR3 protein: CASSHRVLPYNEQFF

clone size: -
J gene: TRBJ2-7
V gene: TRBV5-4
CDR3 protein: CASSLGVSYEQYF

clone size: -
J gene: TRBJ1-2
V gene: TRBV9
CDR3 protein: CASKGAGYGYTF

clone size: -
J gene: TRBJ1-2
V gene: TRBV7-8
CDR3 protein: CASSTRTGAGYTF

clone size: -
J gene: TRBJ2-3
V gene: TRBV7-2
CDR3 protein: CASTSVGTDTQYF

clone size: few
J gene: TRBJ1-3
V gene: TRBV9
CDR3 protein: CASSVDWAAGNTIYF

clone size: -
J gene: TRBJ2-7
V gene: TRBV19
CDR3 protein: CASSSTTGASYEQYF

clone size: -
J gene: TRBJ2-5
V gene: TRBV6-1
CDR3 protein: CASSERTAETQYF

clone size: -
J gene: TRBJ1-6
V gene: TRBV10-2
CDR3 protein: CASSDRRAVSPLHF

clone size: few
J gene: TRBJ2-5
V gene: TRBV5-5
CDR3 protein: CASRIQGAGETQYF

clone size: -
J gene: TRBJ2-2
V gene: TRBV5-1
CDR3 protein: CASSFWQTTGELFF

clone size: -
J gene: TRBJ1-1
V gene: TRBV7-3
CDR3 protein: CASSPRYSPNTEAFF

clone size: -
J gene: TRBJ2-5
V gene: TRBV5-6
CDR3 protein: CASEDRSQETQYF

clone size: -
J gene: TRBJ2-3
V gene: TRBV4-1
CDR3 protein: CASSQEGLAGALTQYF

clone size: few
J gene: TRBJ2-5
V gene: TRBV20-1
CDR3 protein: CSASIQTQYF

clone size: -
J gene: TRBJ1-1
V gene: TRBV5-4
CDR3 protein: CASSLDLDKATEAFF

clone size: -
J gene: TRBJ1-2
V gene: TRBV29-1
CDR3 protein: CSVENRVNYGYTF

clone size: -
J gene: TRBJ1-1
V gene: TRBV27
CDR3 protein: CASSLGTGKGTEAFF

clone size: -
J gene: TRBJ2-1
V gene: TRBV7-7
CDR3 protein: CASSPGSGSNEQFF

clone size: once
J gene: TRBJ1-3
V gene: TRBV7-2
CDR3 protein: CASSLRQGYGNTIYF

clone size: -
J gene: TRBJ1-2
V gene: TRBV28
CDR3 protein: CASRLGTGGPYGYTF

clone size: -
J gene: TRBJ1-2
V gene: TRBV27
CDR3 protein: CASSSRMTGYGYTF

clone size: -
J gene: TRBJ2-5
V gene: TRBV9
CDR3 protein: CASSGTSGRADETQYF

clone size: -
J gene: TRBJ1-4
V gene: TRBV18
CDR3 protein: CASSPLAGQEKLFF

clone size: -
J gene: TRBJ2-3
V gene: TRBV4-3
CDR3 protein: CASSRSGEGTDTQYF

clone size: few
J gene: TRBJ2-2
V gene: TRBV25-1
CDR3 protein: CASRSTGRGELFF

clone size: few
J gene: TRBJ1-1
V gene: TRBV4-2
CDR3 protein: CASSQDRHRGEAFF

clone size: -
J gene: TRBJ1-5
V gene: TRBV19
CDR3 protein: CASSINLARGGSNQPQHF

clone size: -
J gene: TRBJ2-7
V gene: TRBV5-4
CDR3 protein: CASSAGLTYEQYF

clone size: few
J gene: TRBJ2-2
V gene: TRBV10-3
CDR3 protein: CATTQGAGELFF

clone size: -
J gene: TRBJ2-2
V gene: TRBV28
CDR3 protein: CASSRGGDTGELFF